The rows below give T cell receptor beta chains drawn from one sample of a study of T cell responses to AZD1222 COVID-19 vaccine. Clones were read by immunoSEQ multiplex PCR, and TCRdb kept only the in-frame ones, dropping some. The table shows 120,000 or so clones, with 80% to 95% occurring only once. The sequences come from peripheral blood, collected 28 days after the second AZD1222 dose. These receptors were taken from an adult who received the AZD1222 COVID-19 vaccine. Each CDR3 is given with its conserved first and last residue. Each record gives: J gene, D gene, V gene, CDR3 protein. The D gene is left open where the match is weak.

j_gene: TRBJ1-2; d_gene: TRBD1; v_gene: TRBV28; CDR3aa: CASSAGQGGYTF
j_gene: TRBJ2-1; d_gene: TRBD2; v_gene: TRBV2; CDR3aa: CASRELAGGPTHKHNEQFF
j_gene: TRBJ2-5; d_gene: TRBD1; v_gene: TRBV6-5; CDR3aa: CASSRNRGLQETQYF
j_gene: TRBJ1-1; d_gene: TRBD1; v_gene: TRBV3-1/TRBV3-2; CDR3aa: CASSQTGVTEAFF
j_gene: TRBJ2-3; d_gene: .; v_gene: TRBV10-3; CDR3aa: CAISRDPNTDTQYF
j_gene: TRBJ1-3; d_gene: .; v_gene: TRBV27; CDR3aa: CASKALRGNTIYF
j_gene: TRBJ2-2; d_gene: TRBD1; v_gene: TRBV27; CDR3aa: CASSRDRERDGELFF
j_gene: TRBJ2-3; d_gene: TRBD2; v_gene: TRBV27; CDR3aa: CASSRPGLAGDTDTQYF
j_gene: TRBJ2-7; d_gene: .; v_gene: TRBV11-2; CDR3aa: CASSLLSAEGDEQYF
j_gene: TRBJ1-1; d_gene: .; v_gene: TRBV5-8; CDR3aa: CASSLTGLNTEAFF
j_gene: TRBJ2-4; d_gene: .; v_gene: TRBV14; CDR3aa: CASSPLAAQNIQYF
j_gene: TRBJ1-1; d_gene: .; v_gene: TRBV27; CDR3aa: CASSLGQGWTEAFF
j_gene: TRBJ2-3; d_gene: TRBD2; v_gene: TRBV7-2; CDR3aa: CASSQQPAGITDTQYF
j_gene: TRBJ1-3; d_gene: .; v_gene: TRBV7-2; CDR3aa: CASSLSSGNTIYF
j_gene: TRBJ2-5; d_gene: .; v_gene: TRBV18; CDR3aa: CASSPGYETQYF
j_gene: TRBJ2-5; d_gene: .; v_gene: TRBV7-8; CDR3aa: CASSLVSETQYF
j_gene: TRBJ2-5; d_gene: TRBD2; v_gene: TRBV7-7; CDR3aa: CASSPTSGGAETQYF
j_gene: TRBJ1-4; d_gene: .; v_gene: TRBV25-1; CDR3aa: CASSELRTNEKLFF
j_gene: TRBJ1-2; d_gene: .; v_gene: TRBV11-1; CDR3aa: CASSFYTDGYTF
j_gene: TRBJ2-1; d_gene: .; v_gene: TRBV5-4; CDR3aa: CASSTEGSGYNEQFF
j_gene: TRBJ1-5; d_gene: .; v_gene: TRBV6-1; CDR3aa: CASSPGPRDQPQHF
j_gene: TRBJ1-3; d_gene: .; v_gene: TRBV6-5; CDR3aa: CASSSMTGPSGNTIYF
j_gene: TRBJ1-2; d_gene: .; v_gene: TRBV19; CDR3aa: CASSQGPYGYTF
j_gene: TRBJ2-6; d_gene: .; v_gene: TRBV6-2/TRBV6-3; CDR3aa: CASSRTVLSSGANVLTF
j_gene: TRBJ2-1; d_gene: TRBD1; v_gene: TRBV6-2/TRBV6-3; CDR3aa: CASSARTGGEQFF
j_gene: TRBJ2-7; d_gene: .; v_gene: TRBV7-2; CDR3aa: CASSLRTWGSSYEQYF
j_gene: TRBJ1-4; d_gene: .; v_gene: TRBV5-1; CDR3aa: CASGAEEGEKLFF
j_gene: TRBJ2-3; d_gene: .; v_gene: TRBV19; CDR3aa: CASSSRRTDTQYF
j_gene: TRBJ2-2; d_gene: .; v_gene: TRBV5-1; CDR3aa: CASVTGIGTGELFF
j_gene: TRBJ2-2; d_gene: TRBD2; v_gene: TRBV3-1/TRBV3-2; CDR3aa: CASSAVGGAGELFF
j_gene: TRBJ2-5; d_gene: .; v_gene: TRBV5-5; CDR3aa: CASSFSLLETQYF
j_gene: TRBJ2-5; d_gene: .; v_gene: TRBV12-5; CDR3aa: CASGLTPGAGETQYF
j_gene: TRBJ1-1; d_gene: .; v_gene: TRBV11-2; CDR3aa: CASSLGGKNTEAFF
j_gene: TRBJ2-6; d_gene: .; v_gene: TRBV6-4; CDR3aa: CASSVGGTGANVLTF
j_gene: TRBJ2-1; d_gene: .; v_gene: TRBV27; CDR3aa: CASSSDSYNEQFF
j_gene: TRBJ2-7; d_gene: TRBD1; v_gene: TRBV3-1/TRBV3-2; CDR3aa: CATETGTGAYEQYF
j_gene: TRBJ2-3; d_gene: .; v_gene: TRBV28; CDR3aa: CASSIIDNTDTQYF
j_gene: TRBJ1-1; d_gene: TRBD1; v_gene: TRBV5-1; CDR3aa: CASSFGQGLSHFF
j_gene: TRBJ1-6; d_gene: .; v_gene: TRBV13; CDR3aa: CASSFLGRNSPLHF
j_gene: TRBJ1-3; d_gene: .; v_gene: TRBV10-3; CDR3aa: CAISERQVSSGNTIYF
j_gene: TRBJ2-2; d_gene: .; v_gene: TRBV7-3; CDR3aa: CASRPTANTGELFF
j_gene: TRBJ1-1; d_gene: .; v_gene: TRBV11-2; CDR3aa: CASSPSGGGTEAFF
j_gene: TRBJ1-2; d_gene: TRBD1; v_gene: TRBV18; CDR3aa: CASSPNGQGVGYGYTF
j_gene: TRBJ1-1; d_gene: TRBD1; v_gene: TRBV12-3/TRBV12-4; CDR3aa: CASNTGGTEAFF
j_gene: TRBJ1-1; d_gene: .; v_gene: TRBV18; CDR3aa: CASSPSTGNTEAFF
j_gene: TRBJ2-3; d_gene: TRBD2; v_gene: TRBV18; CDR3aa: CASSPSAGGPTDTQYF
j_gene: TRBJ2-5; d_gene: TRBD2; v_gene: TRBV11-2; CDR3aa: CASSQVSGGDQETQYF
j_gene: TRBJ1-2; d_gene: TRBD1; v_gene: TRBV6-5; CDR3aa: CASSRAQGARGYTF
j_gene: TRBJ1-1; d_gene: .; v_gene: TRBV27; CDR3aa: CASSSLGGTEAFF
j_gene: TRBJ2-7; d_gene: TRBD1; v_gene: TRBV19; CDR3aa: CASSIGTGRSYEQYF
j_gene: TRBJ1-3; d_gene: TRBD1; v_gene: TRBV28; CDR3aa: CASSLTGTGGIFGNTIYF
j_gene: TRBJ2-7; d_gene: .; v_gene: TRBV7-8; CDR3aa: CASTTRGRSSSYEQYF
j_gene: TRBJ2-7; d_gene: .; v_gene: TRBV7-3; CDR3aa: CASSLGRTYEQYF
j_gene: TRBJ1-4; d_gene: .; v_gene: TRBV5-5; CDR3aa: CASSSVGATNEKLFF